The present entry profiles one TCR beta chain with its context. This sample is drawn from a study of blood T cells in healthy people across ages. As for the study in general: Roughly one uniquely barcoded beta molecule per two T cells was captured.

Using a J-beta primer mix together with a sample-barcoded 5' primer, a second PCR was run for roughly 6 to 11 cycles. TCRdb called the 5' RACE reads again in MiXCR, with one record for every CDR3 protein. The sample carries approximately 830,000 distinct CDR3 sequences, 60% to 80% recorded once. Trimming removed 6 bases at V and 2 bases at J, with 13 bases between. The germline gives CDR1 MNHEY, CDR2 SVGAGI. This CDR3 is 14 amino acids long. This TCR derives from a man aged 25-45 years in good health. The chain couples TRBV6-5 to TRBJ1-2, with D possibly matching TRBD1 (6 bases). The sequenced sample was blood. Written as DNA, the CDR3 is TGTGCCAGCAGCCTTCCTGACAGGAACTATGGCTACACCTTC. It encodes CASSLPDRNYGYTF.